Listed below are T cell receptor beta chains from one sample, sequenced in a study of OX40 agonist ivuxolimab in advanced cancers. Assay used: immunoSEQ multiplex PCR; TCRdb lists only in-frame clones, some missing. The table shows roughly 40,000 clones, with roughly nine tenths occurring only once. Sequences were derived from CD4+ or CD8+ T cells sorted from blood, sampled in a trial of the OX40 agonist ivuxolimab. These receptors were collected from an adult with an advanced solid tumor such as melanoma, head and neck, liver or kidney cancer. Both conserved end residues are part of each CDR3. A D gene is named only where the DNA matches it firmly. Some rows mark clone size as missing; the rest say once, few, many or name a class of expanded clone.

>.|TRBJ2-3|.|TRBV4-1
TGCGCCAGCAGCCAAGAAGGGCGGTACACAGATACGCAGTATTTT
CASSQEGRYTDTQYF
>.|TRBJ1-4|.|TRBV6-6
TGTGCCAGCACCCGGTCGGGGGGAATAGCGGAAAAACTGTTTTTT
CASTRSGGIAEKLFF
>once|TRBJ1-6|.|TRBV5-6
TGTGCCAGCAGCTTGGGCTCTTCACCCCTCCACTTT
CASSLGSSPLHF
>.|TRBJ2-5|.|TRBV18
TGTGCCAGCTCACCAGTCGGGAACAGCCAAGAGACCCAGTACTTC
CASSPVGNSQETQYF
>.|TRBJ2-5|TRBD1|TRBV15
TGTGCCACCAGCAGAACCAGGGGGCTAGCAGAGACCCAGTACTTC
CATSRTRGLAETQYF
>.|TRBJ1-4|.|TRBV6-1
TGTGCCAGCAGCGACCTGGGGTCTGGTGAAAAACTGTTTTTT
CASSDLGSGEKLFF
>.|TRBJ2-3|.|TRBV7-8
TGTGCCAGCAGCTCCACCACAGATACGCAGTATTTT
CASSSTTDTQYF
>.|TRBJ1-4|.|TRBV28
TGTGCCAGCAGACCGACCGGGAGGGGGGTCGGAAAACTGTTTTTT
CASRPTGRGVGKLFF
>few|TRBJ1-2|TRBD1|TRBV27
TGTGCCAGCAGATTACAGGGGCACGGCTATGGCTACACCTTC
CASRLQGHGYGYTF
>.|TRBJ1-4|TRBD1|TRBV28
TGTGCCAGCAGCACGCCAACAGGGGGCACATCTAATGAAAAACTGTTTTTT
CASSTPTGGTSNEKLFF
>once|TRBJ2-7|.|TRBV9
TGTGCCAGCAGCCCCCGGACAGTCCTCTCCTACGAGCAGTACTTC
CASSPRTVLSYEQYF
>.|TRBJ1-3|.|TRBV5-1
TGCGCCAGCAGCGGCGGGCCGGAAATATATTTT
CASSGGPEIYF
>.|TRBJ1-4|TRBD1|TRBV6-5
TGTGCCAGCAGTTACGCTGGGACAGGGGGCTATGAAAAACTGTTTTTT
CASSYAGTGGYEKLFF
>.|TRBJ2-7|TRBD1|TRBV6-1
TGTGCCAGCAGTGAACGGCCGCCGGGACAGGCCTACGAGCAGTACTTC
CASSERPPGQAYEQYF
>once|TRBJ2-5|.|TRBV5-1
TGCGCCAGCAGCTTGGAAGGTCTAGCGCAAGAGACCCAGTACTTC
CASSLEGLAQETQYF
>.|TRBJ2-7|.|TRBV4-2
TGTGCCAGCAGCCAAGAGCTTGGTTTGGTGAGGGAGCAGTACTTC
CASSQELGLVREQYF
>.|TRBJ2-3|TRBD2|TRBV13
TGTGCCAGCAGTTCGACTAGCGGAGGATTCACAGATACGCAGTATTTT
CASSSTSGGFTDTQYF
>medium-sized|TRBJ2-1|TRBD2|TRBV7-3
TGTGCCAGCAGCTTAGAATCCCTAGCGGGGGGCTGGAATGAGCAGTTCTTC
CASSLESLAGGWNEQFF
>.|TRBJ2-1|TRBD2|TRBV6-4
TGTGCCAGCAGTGAGGGGGTAGCGGGGGGTGGCTCCTACAATGAGCAGTTCTTC
CASSEGVAGGGSYNEQFF
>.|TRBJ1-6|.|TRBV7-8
TGTGCCAGCAGACAGGACGTTTATAATTCACCCCTCCACTTT
CASRQDVYNSPLHF
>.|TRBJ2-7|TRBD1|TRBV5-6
TGTGCCAGCAGCTCTCCAGGGGGCTACGAGCAGTACTTC
CASSSPGGYEQYF
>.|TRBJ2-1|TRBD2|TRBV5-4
TGTGCCAGCAGCTCCTTCGCGGGAGGGCCTGGCAATGAGCAGTTCTTC
CASSSFAGGPGNEQFF
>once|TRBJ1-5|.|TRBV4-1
TGCGCCAGCAGCCAGGGAGAGGATCAGCCCCAGCATTTT
CASSQGEDQPQHF
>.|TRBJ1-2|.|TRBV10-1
TGCGCCAGCAGTGGCTCGTCTGGGCATGGCTACACCTTC
CASSGSSGHGYTF
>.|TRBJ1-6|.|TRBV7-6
TGTGCCAGCAGCCTAAACTTCATTAACCAGGGTCTTATTTCACCCCTCCACTTT
CASSLNFINQGLISPLHF
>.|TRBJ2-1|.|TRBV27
TGTGCCAGCAGTTTATTAACAGGGAATGAGCAGTTCTTC
CASSLLTGNEQFF
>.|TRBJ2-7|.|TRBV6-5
TGTGCCAGCAGTCGTGACTCCTACGAGCAGTACTTC
CASSRDSYEQYF
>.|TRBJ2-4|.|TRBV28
TGTGCCAGCAGTTTAGAGCAGCTAGCCAAAAACATTCAGTACTTC
CASSLEQLAKNIQYF
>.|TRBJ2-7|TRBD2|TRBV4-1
TGCGCCAGCAGCCAAGAGGCGGGACTAGCGGGCGAGCAGTACTTC
CASSQEAGLAGEQYF
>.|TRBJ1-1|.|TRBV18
TGTGCCAGCTCACCTCGGCAGGGTAACACTGAAGCTTTCTTT
CASSPRQGNTEAFF
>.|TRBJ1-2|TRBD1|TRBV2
TGTGCCAGCAGTGAAGCGGGGACAGGGGGAGAGGCTAACTATGGCTACACCTTC
CASSEAGTGGEANYGYTF
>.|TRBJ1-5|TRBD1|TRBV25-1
TGTGCCAGCGGGACAGGGACCCAGCCCCAGCATTTT
CASGTGTQPQHF
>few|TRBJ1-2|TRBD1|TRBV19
TGTGCCAGCCAGACAGGGGGTGGCTACACCTTC
CASQTGGGYTF
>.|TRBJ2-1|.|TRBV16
TGTGCCAGCAGACTTGGCGGCGCTTCCCGTCGGTTCTTC
CASRLGGASRRFF
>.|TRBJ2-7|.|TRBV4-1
TGCGCCAGCAGCCAAGAACCCGTCGGATACGAGCAGTACTTC
CASSQEPVGYEQYF
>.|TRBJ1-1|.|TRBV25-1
TGTGCCAGCAGTGAATCTACGATAAACACTGAAGCTTTCTTT
CASSESTINTEAFF
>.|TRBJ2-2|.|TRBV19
TGTGCCAGTAGTATAGTGGGGACCAACACCGGGGAGCTGTTTTTT
CASSIVGTNTGELFF
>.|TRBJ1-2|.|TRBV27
TGTGCCAGCAGTTTTGGTGCAGCAAACTATGGCTACACCTTC
CASSFGAANYGYTF
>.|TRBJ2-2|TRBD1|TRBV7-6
TGTGCCAGCAGCTCCCGGGACAGGGACACCGGGGAGCTGTTTTTT
CASSSRDRDTGELFF
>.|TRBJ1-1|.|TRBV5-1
TGCGCCAGCAGCCCTACCGACGACCGAATGAACACTGAAGCTTTCTTT
CASSPTDDRMNTEAFF
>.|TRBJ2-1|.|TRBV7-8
TGTGCCAGCAGCCTTTGGGCAGGGTCGAGCTCCTACAATGAGCAGTTCTTC
CASSLWAGSSSYNEQFF
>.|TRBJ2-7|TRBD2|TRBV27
TGTGCCAGCAGTCCCGGGGGGGGCTGGTACGAGCAGTACTTC
CASSPGGGWYEQYF
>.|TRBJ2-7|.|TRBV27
TGTGCCAGCAGTTTATCGCTGGGGGCTCTGGCCTACGAGCAGTACTTC
CASSLSLGALAYEQYF
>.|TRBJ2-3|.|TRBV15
TGTGCCACCCGTTCTACAGCAGGGGGCACAGATACGCAGTATTTT
CATRSTAGGTDTQYF
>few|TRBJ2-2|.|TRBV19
TGTGCCAGTAGTTTTCCCGGGGAGCTGTTTTTT
CASSFPGELFF
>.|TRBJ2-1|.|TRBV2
TGTGCCAGCACGTCCAGCTTCGGTGAGCAGTTCTTC
CASTSSFGEQFF
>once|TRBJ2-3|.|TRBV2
TGTGCCAGCAGCCGCCGGACAGCTAGCACAGATACGCAGTATTTT
CASSRRTASTDTQYF
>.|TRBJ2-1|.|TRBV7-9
TGTGCCAGCAGCCCCCTTTGGTTCTTC
CASSPLWFF
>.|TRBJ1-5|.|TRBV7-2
TGTGCCAGCAGCTTAGCGCCAGGGCTTGAGCCCCAGCATTTT
CASSLAPGLEPQHF
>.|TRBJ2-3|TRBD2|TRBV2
TGTGCCAGCAGGCTTCCTAGCGGGGGCCCAGATACGCAGTATTTT
CASRLPSGGPDTQYF
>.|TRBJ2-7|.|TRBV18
TGTGCCAGCTCACGTAGCGTCGAGCAGTACTTC
CASSRSVEQYF
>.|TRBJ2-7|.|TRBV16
TGTGCCAGCAGCCAATCTGCGCCGGAGTATAACGAGCAGTACTTC
CASSQSAPEYNEQYF